Each of the 14 T cell receptor beta chains below was sequenced from the same sample in a study of OX40 agonist ivuxolimab in advanced cancers. Here immunoSEQ multiplex PCR was the method, and the copy in TCRdb shows in-frame clones only, minus some. The sample lists 31,000 or so clones; roughly 79% were seen once. The material was CD4+ or CD8+ T cells sorted from blood, obtained in a trial of the OX40 agonist ivuxolimab. These receptors all come from an adult with an advanced solid tumor such as melanoma, head and neck, liver or kidney cancer.

The chain couples TRBV29-1 to TRBJ1-1, with D maybe TRBD1 (6 bases). The germline V gene encodes CDR1 SQVTM and CDR2 ANQGSEA. V lost 4 bases and J 1 base, leaving 13 bases between the germline ends. The CDR3 is 14 amino acids. As DNA, the CDR3 is TGCAGCGTTGTCAAGGGGGGGACGAACACTGAAGCTTTCTTT. Translation: CSVVKGGTNTEAFF.

This clone was counted a few times. The chain recombines TRBV9 with TRBJ1-2; 9 nucleotides agree with TRBD1. The germline V gene has CDR1 SGDLS and CDR2 YYNGEE. The CDR3 has 15 amino acids. Trimming removed 0 bases from V and 4 bases from J; junction bases left unmatched: 4. The CDR3 DNA is TGTGCCAGCAGCGTAGCCACAGGGGGCATCTATGGCTACACCTTC. Its protein product is CASSVATGGIYGYTF.

The chain couples TRBV9 to TRBJ1-1; no definite D call. V lost 5 bases and J lost 5, with 13 bases in between. This CDR3 contains 13 residues. Germline CDR1 and CDR2: SGDLS and YYNGEE. The chain's CDR3 is CASRSEAETEAFF. For the CDR3, the DNA is TGTGCCAGCAGGAGCGAGGCGGAAACTGAAGCTTTCTTT. Using reference TRBV9 and TRBJ1-1 for the parts outside the CDR3, the full variable domain is DSGVTQTPKHLITATGQRVTLRCSPRSGDLSVYWYQQSLDQGLQFLIQYYNGEERAKGNILERFSAQQFPDLHSELNLSSLELGDSALYFCASRSEAETEAFFGQGTRLTVV.

Only one count was recorded for this clone. V usage is TRBV7-9 and J usage is TRBJ1-3; D is perhaps TRBD1 (5 bases). Germline CDR1 and CDR2: SEHNR and FQNEAQ (reference sequence). The CDR3 has 14 residues. The V and J ends lost 1 base and 4 bases respectively, with 8 bases between them. The CDR3 DNA is TGTGCCAGCAGCTTAGGAGGGGAAGGAAACACCATATATTTT. It yields the protein CASSLGGEGNTIYF.

The chain carries TRBV21-1 and TRBJ2-7; the D segment call TRBD1 is taken from the table without a DNA check. TRBV21-1 corresponds to a pseudogene. CDR3 length: 14 residues. CDR3 amino acids: CASSFPSQGHEQYF. DNA for the CDR3: TGTGCCAGCAGCTTCCCCTCACAGGGGCACGAGCAGTACTTC.

V is TRBV15 and J is TRBJ2-1; 8 bases are shared with TRBD2. Germline V CDR1 and CDR2: LNHNV, YYDKDF (reference sequence). The CDR3 is 17 amino acids. V shed 1 base, J shed 9 bases, and the junction held 14 bases outside the gene matches. The CDR3 nucleotides read TGTGCCACCAGCAGAGCTCGGGGGGGCCCTCAAGGGTCTGAGCAGTTCTTC. Its protein product is CATSRARGGPQGSEQFF.

The CDR3 protein is CASRPPGVSNGYTF. The CDR3 region has the DNA TGTGCCAGCAGGCCCCCGGGGGTATCTAATGGCTACACCTTC. The chain is built from TRBV27 and TRBJ1-2; D is perhaps TRBD1 (5 bases). The CDR3 is 14 amino acids. From germline, CDR1 is MNHEY and CDR2 SMNVEV (reference sequence). Trimming cost V 6 bases and J 6 bases, with 17 bases left between them.

This clone has only one observation. The chain has TRBV23-1 and TRBJ1-5; D may be TRBD1 (5 bases). TRBV23-1 is marked as an open reading frame, function uncertain. The CDR3 has 16 residues. V was trimmed by 3 bases and J by 0 bases, leaving 12 bases between them. CDR3 sequence: CASSHPQGYSNQPQHF. In DNA form, the CDR3 reads TGCGCCAGCAGTCATCCCCAGGGCTATAGCAATCAGCCCCAGCATTTT.

J is TRBJ2-2 and V is TRBV2; 9 bases are a match to TRBD2. The trim removed 6 bases at V and 2 bases at J, leaving 7 bases unmatched. Germline-derived CDR1 and CDR2 are SNHLY and FYNNEI. This CDR3 is built from 16 residues. The CDR3 here is CASRDGLASNTGELFF. In DNA form, the CDR3 reads TGTGCCAGCAGGGACGGACTAGCGAGTAACACCGGGGAGCTGTTTTTT.

The rearrangement uses TRBV6-5 and TRBJ2-1, with 7 bases that match TRBD2. This CDR3 contains 14 residues. After removal of 5 bases from V and 10 bases from J, the junction contained 11 bases not matched to a gene. CDR1 is MNHEY and CDR2 is SVGAGI in the germline V gene. For the CDR3, the DNA is TGTGCCAGCAGTCCCCTGCGGGAGACACGGGAGCAGTTCTTC. Encoded protein: CASSPLRETREQFF.

This clone has only a few counts. The V gene is TRBV18, the J gene TRBJ2-3; a weak D match, TRBD2 (5 bases). The germline V and J ends were trimmed by 5 bases and 4 bases, with 10 bases remaining between them. The CDR3 loop spans 13 amino acids. The germline V gene has CDR1 KGHSH and CDR2 LQKENI. As DNA, the CDR3 is TGTGCCAGCTCATACCTAGCCGCAGATACGCAGTATTTT. Translation: CASSYLAADTQYF.

The V gene is TRBV18, the J gene TRBJ1-6; the D is unclear. CDR1 is KGHSH, CDR2 LQKENI, per germline. Trimming stripped 5 bases from V and 7 bases from J, with 9 bases between. CDR3 length: 13 residues. In DNA, the CDR3 is TGTGCCAGCTCAGCGAGAGAGAATTCACCCCTCCACTTT. As protein: CASSARENSPLHF.

The chain employs TRBV2 and TRBJ1-1; possibly TRBD1 for D (5 bases). This CDR3 is built from 14 residues. Germline loops: CDR1 SNHLY, CDR2 FYNNEI. Trimming left V 3 bases short and J 5 bases short, with 13 bases between. The DNA for the CDR3 is TGTGCCAGCAGTGATTGGGGGGAAAGGACTGAAGCTTTCTTT. This codes for CASSDWGERTEAFF.

V usage is TRBV7-3 and J usage is TRBJ1-1, with D possibly being TRBD1 (5 bases). The CDR3 has 14 amino acids. V was clipped by 2 bases and J by 6 bases, with 13 bases between them. CDR1 SGHTA and CDR2 FQGTGA come from the germline V gene. The CDR3 region is CASSLGGGQAEAFF. DNA for the CDR3: TGTGCCAGCAGCTTAGGGGGTGGCCAGGCTGAAGCTTTCTTT.